The rows below give T cell receptor beta chains drawn from one sample of a study of human T cells and chemical hapten exposure. MiXCR, applied by TCRdb to the RACE reads, yields one record per CDR3 protein. This repertoire shows roughly 110,000 distinct CDR3 sequences, more than 10% found once; its top ten account for about 1.6%. Specimen: whole blood, collected in connection with sensitization to the hapten diphenylcyclopropenone (DPC). These receptor sequences come from a woman aged 45 to 65 with alopecia areata. Some clones in this sample may be carry-over from other donors' samples. Both conserved end residues are part of each CDR3. The order of the fields is D gene, V gene, clone size, J gene, CDR3 DNA, CDR3 protein. The D gene is left open where the match is weak. Expanded clones get a size class; other rows say once, few or many, or leave the size out.

.	TRBV14	few	TRBJ2-3	TGTGCCAGCAGCCCCCTGGGGAGTCTAATGACAGATACGCAGTATTTT	CASSPLGSLMTDTQYF
TRBD2	TRBV5-1	many	TRBJ2-1	TGCGCCAGCAGCGGTCGGGGGACTAGCGGGGATTGGGATGAGCAGTTCTTC	CASSGRGTSGDWDEQFF
.	TRBV14	many	TRBJ1-1	TGTGCCAGCAGCCAAGATTATGGCAGGGTGGACACTGAAGCTTTCTTT	CASSQDYGRVDTEAFF
TRBD1	TRBV18	many	TRBJ2-7	TGTGCCAGCTCGACAGGGGGGAGGACCTACGAGCAGTACTTC	CASSTGGRTYEQYF
TRBD2	TRBV27	.	TRBJ2-7	TGTGCCGTTTCGCGCGGGAGCTACGAGCAGTACTTC	CAVSRGSYEQYF
.	TRBV24-1	few	TRBJ2-1	TGTGCCACCAGTGATTGGGGGGCCGGGGACAATGAGCAGTTCTTC	CATSDWGAGDNEQFF
TRBD2	TRBV27	many	TRBJ2-2	TGTGCCAGCAGTTCGCCCGGACTAGCGGGAAGCCCAGGGGACACCGGGGAGCTGTTTTTT	CASSSPGLAGSPGDTGELFF
.	TRBV6-5	few	TRBJ2-3	TGTGCCAGCAGCGCCACGGAGGCAGATACGCAGTATTTT	CASSATEADTQYF
.	TRBV12-2	few	TRBJ1-5	TGTGCAAGTCGCTTCCCCGACAGGCGGTTAAGCAATCAGCCCCAGCATTTT	CASRFPDRRLSNQPQHF
TRBD1	TRBV28	few	TRBJ2-4	TGTGCCAGCAGTTCAACGAGGACAGGAAGGATTCAGTACTTC	CASSSTRTGRIQYF
TRBD1	TRBV18	.	TRBJ1-5	TGTGCCAGCTCACTCCTTTCCGGGACAGGGAATCAGCCCCAGCATTTT	CASSLLSGTGNQPQHF
.	TRBV7-9	few	TRBJ1-1	TGTGCCAGCAGCTTAGTTACCACTGAAGCTTTCTTT	CASSLVTTEAFF
TRBD1	TRBV7-2	many	TRBJ2-1	TGTGCCAGCAGCTTAGATTCGGGACAGACCTACAATGAGCAGTTCTTC	CASSLDSGQTYNEQFF